This TCR beta chain was profiled in a study of T cell clonality in common variable immunodeficiency. Broader study findings: CVID subjects shared fewer TCRbeta clones than healthy controls did. Compared with healthy controls, CVID subjects showed increased TCRbeta clonality, mostly in about a third.

CDR1 is KGHSH and CDR2 is LQKENI in the germline V gene. This CDR3 spans 13 amino acids. Data came from immunoSEQ multiplex PCR; TCRdb stores just in-frame clones and leaves some out. The sample includes tens of thousands of clones, none of them occurring once. As to this clone: Its antigen is still unknown. The CDR3 goes on 3 residues after the read ends, and that part is filled in from the germline J gene.

The sequencing sample was made of peripheral blood mononuclear cells. The chain employs TRBV18 and TRBJ1-2; perhaps TRBD1 as D (6 bases). The sequence was collected from a person aged 18 to 70 in good health. The CDR3 sequence: CASPLGPGDTYTF. Partial CDR3 DNA: TGTGCCAGCCCACTTGGGCCAGGGGATACC.